This T cell receptor (beta chain) came from a study of cytomegalovirus exposure and HLA in healthy donors. Overall study findings and caveats: Later on, an analysis tied 15,000 to 20,000 TCR beta sequences to HLA alleles at 0.05 false discovery rate. In a later analysis, a missense DCLRE1C variant was linked to TCR beta V- and J-gene trimming.

PCR was performed using 60 Vbeta and 13 Jbeta primers. The protocol was immunoSEQ multiplex PCR, while the TCRdb copy is restricted to in-frame clones and leaves out a portion. The data hold approximately 120,000 clones, with roughly a tenth observed a single time. This CDR3 contains 11 residues. V dropped 4 bases and J dropped 6 bases, with 6 bases sitting between them. Per the germline V gene, CDR1 is GTSNPN and CDR2 is SVGIG (reference sequence). In regard to this clone: Antigen specificity is unknown.

This receptor was taken from a woman younger than 30 in good health and CMV-seropositive. The rearrangement links TRBV30 to TRBJ2-2; D gene ambiguous. Source material: PBMCs. The CDR3 bases are TGTGCCTGGACTTCGTCCGGGGAGCTGTTTTTT. Translation: CAWTSSGELFF.